This T cell receptor beta chain is from a study of blood T cell repertoires in COVID-19. Study-level background: Spain, Italy and the United States supplied samples that represented acute and convalescent COVID-19. In each case, the material was cDNA or gDNA derived from T cells, B-cell-depleted T cells, or PBMCs.

Measured with immunoSEQ multiplex PCR; TCRdb has only the in-frame clones, and not every one. The repertoire holds roughly 280,000 clones, less than 90% seen once, with about 2.1% in the top ten. Germline CDR1 and CDR2: SGHDN and FVKESK. This CDR3 is 12 amino acids long. V dropped 1 base and J dropped 9 bases, with 8 bases sitting between them. This clone was seen just once. The sample taken for sequencing was peripheral blood. The chain employs TRBV14 and TRBJ2-3, with D possibly TRBD2 on 5 matching bases. The receptor comes from a man aged 30-40 years with active or convalescent COVID-19. CDR3: CASSQVSATQYF. The CDR3 DNA reads TGTGCCAGCAGCCAAGTTAGCGCGACGCAGTATTTT.